This T cell receptor (beta chain) is from a study of blood T cell repertoires in COVID-19. V was shortened by 0 bases and J by 1 base, with 7 bases between the two germline ends. The CDR3 is 14 residues long. Germline CDR1 reads SGHAT; CDR2 reads FQNNGV. Profiling relied on immunoSEQ multiplex PCR, and the TCRdb table lists in-frame clones only, not all of them. This sample has some 100,000 clones, with approximately 89% found just once. Sequences were obtained from peripheral blood. This clonotype originated in a man in his sixties with acute or convalescent COVID-19. This sequence joins TRBV11-2 and TRBJ2-7; tentatively, D is TRBD2 (5 bases). CDR3 sequence: CASSLERASYEQYF. The CDR3 DNA reads TGTGCCAGCAGCTTAGAGCGGGCTTCCTACGAGCAGTACTTC. The full variable domain, rest sourced from reference TRBV11-2 and TRBJ2-7, is EAGVAQSPRYKIIEKRQSVAFWCNPISGHATLYWYQQILGQGPKLLIQFQNNGVVDDSQLPKDRFSAERLKGVDSTLKIQPAKLEDSAVYLCASSLERASYEQYFGPGTRLTVT.